This TCR beta chain was recovered during a study of blood T cell repertoires in COVID-19. About the study: Some COVID-19 samples were acute and others convalescent; all came from the United States, Italy and Spain. Sources were T cells, B-cell-depleted T cells, or PBMCs; the material itself was cDNA or gDNA.

Per the original data handling: Nucleated cell counts were estimated from reference gene primer amplification. The assay was immunoSEQ multiplex PCR, and TCRdb's table has in-frame clones only and misses some. V, J and clone size derive from that table, while D and trimming were established from the DNA sequence. The data hold roughly 65,000 clones, with 80% to 85% observed a single time. Per the germline V gene, CDR1 is LNHNV and CDR2 is YYDKDF (reference sequence). The CDR3 loop spans 19 amino acids. The V gene end was trimmed by 0 bases and the J gene end by 1 base; junction bases not matched to a gene: 8.

This chain joins TRBV15 and TRBJ2-3; 12 bases match TRBD1. The TCR originated in a man older than 75 with acute or convalescent COVID-19. The sequenced sample consisted of peripheral blood. The CDR3 bases are TGTGCCACCAGCAGAGATCGGGACAGGGGGCTGCGCGGCACAGATACGCAGTATTTT. Its translation is CATSRDRDRGLRGTDTQYF. The variable domain in full, with the rest retrieved from reference TRBV15 and TRBJ2-3, is DAMVIQNPRYQVTQFGKPVTLSCSQTLNHNVMYWYQQKSSQAPKLLFHYYDKDFNNEADTPDNFQSRRPNTSFCFLDIRSPGLGDTAMYLCATSRDRDRGLRGTDTQYFGPGTRLTVL.